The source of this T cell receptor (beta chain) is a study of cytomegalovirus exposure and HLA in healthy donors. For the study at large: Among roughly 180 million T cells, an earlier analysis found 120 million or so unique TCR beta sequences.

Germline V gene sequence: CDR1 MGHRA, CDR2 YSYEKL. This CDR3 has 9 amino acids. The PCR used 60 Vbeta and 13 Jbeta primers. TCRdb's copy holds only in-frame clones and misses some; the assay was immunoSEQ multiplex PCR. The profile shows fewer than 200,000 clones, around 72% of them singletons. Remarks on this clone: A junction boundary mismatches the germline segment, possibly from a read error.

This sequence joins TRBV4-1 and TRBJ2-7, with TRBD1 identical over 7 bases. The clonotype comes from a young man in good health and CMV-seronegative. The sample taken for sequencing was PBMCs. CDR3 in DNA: TGCGCCAGCAGCACGACAGGGAACTTC. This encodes CASSTTGNF.